A selection of T cell receptor beta chains follows, all from one sample in a study of graft-versus-host responses after intestinal transplantation. The method was immunoSEQ multiplex PCR; TCRdb's version includes in-frame clones alone and lacks a portion of them. Here the sample spans about 89,000 clones, 91% being singletons. Their cognate antigens are unknown. This specimen was unstimulated CD4+ T cells sorted from spleen or lymph node cells, taken before intestinal transplant. The source of these receptors is a human donor who received an intestinal transplant. The CDR3 runs from the conserved cysteine through the conserved F or W. D genes are given only for firm matches. Rows give clone size only sometimes, using once, few, many, or a class for an expanded clone.

TRBJ2-5,NA,TRBV2,TRBD1,CASSSDRGSGETQYF,TGTGCCAGCAGTTCCGACAGGGGAAGTGGGGAGACCCAGTACTTC
TRBJ1-2,few,TRBV6-7,TRBD1,CASSAGTAANYGYTF,TGTGCCAGCAGTGCCGGGACAGCCGCTAACTATGGCTACACCTTC
TRBJ1-6,NA,TRBV5-5,TRBD1,CASSFVTGVRNSPLHF,TGTGCCAGCAGCTTCGTGACAGGGGTGCGTAATTCACCCCTCCACTTT
TRBJ1-6,NA,TRBV11-2,NA,CASSPRGGNSPLHF,TGTGCCAGCAGCCCCCGGGGGGGAAATTCACCCCTCCACTTT
TRBJ1-2,NA,TRBV5-1,NA,CASSLGAFSYYGYTF,TGCGCCAGCAGCTTGGGGGCATTCTCTTACTATGGCTACACCTTC
TRBJ1-5,once,TRBV9,TRBD1,CASSVGTGSGPQHF,TGTGCCAGCAGCGTGGGGACAGGGTCCGGGCCCCAGCATTTT
TRBJ1-2,NA,TRBV27,TRBD1,CASSRIAGGGYTF,TGTGCCAGCTCCAGGATCGCAGGGGGTGGCTACACCTTC
TRBJ2-3,once,TRBV5-1,TRBD2,CASSLGLAGASDTQYF,TGCGCCAGCAGCCTTGGACTAGCGGGGGCCTCAGATACGCAGTATTTT
TRBJ1-1,NA,TRBV7-9,NA,CASSFGEYTEAFF,TGTGCCAGCAGCTTCGGGGAATACACTGAAGCTTTCTTT
TRBJ1-4,NA,TRBV4-3,NA,CASSPGEKLFF,TGCGCCAGCAGCCCGGGTGAAAAACTGTTTTTT
TRBJ2-5,NA,TRBV7-2,NA,CASTRGSQETQYF,TGTGCCAGCACCCGGGGGAGTCAAGAGACCCAGTACTTC
TRBJ1-3,few,TRBV2,NA,CASTGGVSGNTIYF,TGTGCCAGCACCGGGGGGGTCTCTGGAAACACCATATATTTT
TRBJ2-7,NA,TRBV13,TRBD1,CASSLGFRQGGEQYF,TGTGCCAGCAGCTTAGGATTTAGACAGGGCGGGGAGCAGTACTTC
TRBJ1-3,NA,TRBV19,NA,CASSIRGTSSSGNTIYF,TGTGCCAGTAGTATTCGAGGCACCTCGAGCTCTGGAAACACCATATATTTT